This T cell receptor beta chain was sequenced in a study of T cell responses to AZD1222 COVID-19 vaccine. Across the study: Analysis merged second doses at about 4 or about 12 weeks. General study findings and limits: Just a handful of people given AZD1222 tested seropositive at baseline.

Libraries were prepared by immunoSEQ multiplex PCR; TCRdb keeps only in-frame clonotypes and omits some of them. The sample lists about 120,000 clones; 88% were seen once. Trimming left V 2 bases short and J 6 bases short, with 8 bases between. The CDR3 consists of 12 residues. The V gene's germline CDR1 is SEHNR and CDR2 FQNEAQ (reference sequence). About this clone: Its specificity is not known.

Sequences were derived from peripheral blood, sampled on day 0 of AZD1222 vaccination. This chain links TRBV7-9 with TRBJ2-7, with unresolved D. The TCR sequence derives from an adult in good health. The CDR3 DNA reads TGTGCCAGCAGCTTAACTTTGAGCGAGCAGTACTTC. Translating it yields CASSLTLSEQYF.